This T cell receptor beta chain was observed in a study of breast tumors, draining lymph nodes, adjacent tissues. Study results and caveats: Compared with lymph nodes, tumors were less diverse; compared with nontumor tissue, more. Data fit most tumor T cells coming from lymph node, expanding in tumor. Luminal-like breast cancer showed significantly greater tumor-nontumor repertoire similarity than basal-like breast cancer did. Data only fit, rather than demonstrated, lymph node origin of most tumor T cells.

The lymph nodes were axillary draining lymph nodes from breast cancer patients. TCRdb passed the multiplex PCR reads through MiXCR, listing each CDR3 protein once. The repertoire holds 250,000 or so distinct CDR3 sequences, 30% to 35% seen once, with roughly 1.1% in the top ten. This clonotype was counted between two and nine times. Its antigen is currently unknown. CDR3 length equals 14 residues. V dropped 5 bases and J dropped 2; count of bases not matched to a gene: 6. Germline V gene sequence: CDR1 MNHEY, CDR2 SMNVEV (reference sequence). The sample comprised axillary lymph node tissue. The V call is TRBV27, the J call TRBJ2-7, with TRBD2 matching over 7 bases. This TCR was sampled from a female donor with breast cancer. Some clones in this sample may be carry-over from other donors' samples. CDR3 sequence reads: CASSRREWAYEQYF. DNA of the CDR3: TGTGCCAGCAGTAGGCGGGAGTGGGCCTACGAGCAGTACTTC.